The clone carrying this TCR beta chain was picked up many times. The antigen is undetermined. Germline V gene data show CDR1 as MDHEN and CDR2 as SYDVKM. The CDR3 length is 13 residues. The ends were cut back, 6 bases at V and 4 bases at J, with 9 bases in the middle. The sample originates from a study of spatial heterogeneity in lung cancer. Whole-study context: Consistent detection of more beta-chain than alpha-chain sequences was observed.

Findings and limits, study-wide: Detection of ubiquitous tumor TCRs in blood was higher at resection than follow-up.

The time point was: sample taken at primary tumor resection. The authors sequenced whole RNA from tumor, nontumor lung or frozen PBMC without sorting. Samples were donated by 72 untreated early-stage non-small cell lung cancer patients. Unique molecular identifiers tagged every individual TCR cDNA molecule. TCRdb analysed the 5' RACE reads with MiXCR anew, one entry per CDR3 protein. Of 48,000 or so distinct CDR3 sequences listed, about 5.8% are singletons. The sequenced sample was PBMCs, obtained at surgery. This receptor was taken from a male donor with early-stage non-small cell lung cancer. The rearrangement links TRBV28 to TRBJ2-2; maybe TRBD2 (6 bases). The CDR3 DNA reads as TGTGCCAGCAGGGGACTGGGCACCGGGGAGCTGTTTTTT. This codes for CASRGLGTGELFF.